This T cell receptor beta chain was observed in a study of cytomegalovirus exposure and HLA in healthy donors. This clone has only a few counts. The primer mix had 60 Vbeta and 13 Jbeta primers. Profiling relied on immunoSEQ multiplex PCR, and the TCRdb table lists in-frame clones only, not all of them. This sample has 96,000 or so clones; roughly 74% occur once, and the top ten carry roughly 3.2%. There are 14 residues in the CDR3. Germline CDR1 SGHRS, CDR2 YFSETQ. The junction had 1 base not matched to a gene; V was cut back by 1 base and J by 5 bases. Healthy bone marrow donors made up the donor group.

The sequenced sample consisted of PBMCs. This clonotype was obtained from a female donor in good health and CMV-seropositive. This sequence joins TRBV5-1 and TRBJ2-1; 9 bases are a match to TRBD1. CDR3 loop: CASSLWDRDNEQFF. As DNA, the CDR3 is TGCGCCAGCAGCTTGTGGGACAGGGACAATGAGCAGTTCTTC.